One sample yielded the 20 T cell receptor beta chains listed below, sequenced in a study of T cell repertoires in aging, cancer and after chemotherapy. Rearranged V-D-J TRB sequences were amplified with a mixed TRB-A/B primer pool. TCRdb called the multiplex PCR reads again in MiXCR, with one record for every CDR3 protein. The sample lists approximately 10,000 distinct CDR3 sequences, approximately 38% occurring once. TCR beta rearrangements were amplified from peripheral blood genomic DNA. Sequences were obtained from blood. The source of these receptors is a human donor in good health.

The chain couples TRBV5-4 to TRBJ1-1; unclear D gene. From germline, CDR1 is SGHNT and CDR2 YYREEE (reference sequence). The CDR3 runs 13 residues. Trimming removed 5 bases from V and 0 bases from J, with 8 bases in between. The CDR3 region is CASSFQMNTEAFF. In DNA form, the CDR3 reads TGTGCCAGCAGTTTTCAGATGAACACTGAAGCTTTCTTT.

The chain has TRBV6-2 or TRBV6-3 and TRBJ2-3; weak D call: TRBD1 (6 bases). V lost 5 bases to trimming and J lost 2 bases, with 8 bases between them. CDR3 size: 13 residues. The germline gives CDR1 MNHEY, CDR2 SVGEGT. DNA for the CDR3: TGTGCCAGCAGTGACAGGACCACAGATACGCAGTATTTT. Translating gives CASSDRTTDTQYF.

The chain has TRBV12-3 or TRBV12-4 and TRBJ2-1, with 10 bases fitting TRBD2. V lost 5 bases to trimming and J lost 9 bases; unmatched junction nucleotides: 7. The CDR3 has 14 amino acids. The CDR3: CASSRGTSVREQFF. As DNA, the CDR3 is TGTGCCAGCAGTCGTGGGACTAGCGTTCGTGAGCAGTTCTTC.

The V and J genes are TRBV12-3 or TRBV12-4 and TRBJ1-6; D not certain. V dropped 2 bases and J dropped 6 bases, with 11 bases sitting between them. The CDR3 has 15 amino acids. The CDR3 nucleotides are TGTGCCAGCAGTTTATCCCGAGGTTTTAATTCACCCCTCCACTTT. It codes for CASSLSRGFNSPLHF.

This clonotype was seen just once. This sequence joins TRBV6-2 or TRBV6-3 and TRBJ1-5; D uncertain. Trimming took off 2 bases at V and 7 bases at J, with 15 bases between the two ends. The CDR3 is 15 residues long. The germline V gene has CDR1 MNHEY and CDR2 SVGEGT. The CDR3 DNA is TGTGCCAGCAGTTACGACGGGGTAGTAGGGCAGCCCCAGCATTTT. It encodes CASSYDGVVGQPQHF.

The J gene is TRBJ2-1, the V gene TRBV6-2 or TRBV6-3; a possible D gene is TRBD2 (7 bases). Trimming took 3 bases from V and 8 from J, leaving 17 bases between them. Germline V gives CDR1 MNHEY, CDR2 SVGEGT. This CDR3 region has 15 residues. In DNA, the CDR3 is TGTGCCAGCAGTTATAGCGGAGACGGGGGGCATGAGCAGTTCTTC. Protein sequence: CASSYSGDGGHEQFF.

This clonotype is categorized as medium-sized (0.01 to 0.1%). The chain is built from TRBV29-1 and TRBJ2-7; the D call may be TRBD1 or TRBD2 (6 bases each). Trimming left V 6 bases short and J 2 bases short, with 14 bases between. The CDR3 runs 13 residues. Germline V gene lookup returns CDR1 SQVTM and CDR2 ANQGSEA. CDR3 protein: CSVATGRPYEQYF. CDR3 in DNA: TGCAGCGTAGCAACAGGGAGGCCCTACGAGCAGTACTTC.

For this clonotype: A read error may be the cause here, since a much bigger clone is one base away. As the CDR3 is not closed by the conserved phenylalanine or tryptophan, this likely results from a read error. The chain employs TRBV29-1 and TRBJ2-6; tentative D call: TRBD2 (5 bases). This CDR3 has 12 amino acids. Germline values: CDR1 SQVTM, CDR2 ANQGSEA. The V end lost 6 bases, the J end lost 6 bases, and 9 bases lay between the germline ends. The CDR3 sequence: CSVSAAANVLTY. In nucleotides, the CDR3 is TGCAGCGTGTCAGCGGCGGCCAACGTCCTGACTTAC.

The V call is TRBV30, the J call TRBJ1-3, with 8 bases lining up with TRBD1. Germline CDR1 GTSNPN, CDR2 SVGIG (reference sequence). The V and J ends lost 7 bases and 2 bases, in that order; junction bases with no gene match: 4. There are 13 residues in the CDR3. This CDR3 reads CAFLTGAGNTIYF. DNA for the CDR3: TGTGCCTTCTTGACAGGGGCTGGAAACACCATATATTTT. Drawing the rest from reference TRBV30 and TRBJ1-3, the complete variable domain is SQTIHQWPATLVQPVGSPLSLECTVEGTSNPNLYWYRQAAGRGLQLLFYSVGIGQISSEVPQNLSASRPQDRQFILSSKKLLLSDSGFYLCAFLTGAGNTIYFGEGSWLTVV.

By share, this clonotype ranks as medium-sized. The chain combines TRBV19 with TRBJ2-2; D is ambiguous. Trimming cost V 6 bases and J 0 bases, with 11 bases left between them. The germline CDR1 and CDR2 sequences are LNHDA and SQIVND (reference sequence). The CDR3 is made up of 15 amino acids. CDR3: CASSLQTSNTGELFF. In DNA, the CDR3 is TGTGCCAGTAGCTTACAAACCTCGAACACCGGGGAGCTGTTTTTT.

This clonotype was observed a handful of times. J is TRBJ1-1 and V is TRBV12-3 or TRBV12-4; D ambiguous. Trimming left V 6 bases short and J 4 bases short, with 9 bases between. This CDR3 is 12 amino acids long. The CDR3 DNA follows: TGTGCCAGCAGGGAGGGCTTCACTGAAGCTTTCTTT. This gives the protein CASREGFTEAFF.

The V gene is TRBV6-4, the J gene TRBJ2-1, with TRBD2 identical over 12 bases. Germline V gene data show CDR1 as MRHNA and CDR2 as SNTAGT. The CDR3 sequence is 15 residues long. Trimming at V came to 0 bases and at J to 6 bases, leaving 0 bases not matched to a gene. CDR3 bases: TGTGCCAGCAGTGACTCGACTAGCGGGAGCAATGAGCAGTTCTTC. Encoded protein: CASSDSTSGSNEQFF.

This clonotype was recorded a few times. The chain employs TRBV12-3 or TRBV12-4 and TRBJ1-4, with TRBD1 matching 9 bases. CDR3 length: 15 amino acids. V lost 3 bases to trimming and J lost 5 bases; unmatched junction nucleotides: 4. Written as DNA, the CDR3 is TGTGCCAGCAGTTTGGGGACAGGGTCAAATGAAAAACTGTTTTTT. As protein: CASSLGTGSNEKLFF.

This clonotype was seen only a few times. The CDR3 bases are TGTGCCAGTAGTCAGAAGACAGGTGACTATGGCTACACCTTC. Its translation: CASSQKTGDYGYTF. The rearrangement uses TRBV19 and TRBJ1-2; D is perhaps TRBD1 (6 bases). V was shortened by 5 bases and J by 3 bases, with 13 bases between the two germline ends. This CDR3 spans 14 amino acids. Germline V CDR1 and CDR2: LNHDA, SQIVND (reference sequence).

This clonotype came up once. A much larger clone sits a single nucleotide away, making a read error possible. The V call is TRBV29-1, the J call TRBJ2-7; D not certain. V gave up 7 bases and J gave up 7 bases, with 14 bases separating them. The CDR3 has 11 residues. Germline CDR1 is SQVTM and CDR2 is ANQGSEA. CDR3 bases: TGCAGCGGTTACCTAGGCAATGAGCAGTACTTC. Protein product: CSGYLGNEQYF.

This clonotype was seen a handful of times. The chain combines TRBV19 with TRBJ1-6; the match to TRBD1 covers 10 bases. J gave up 6 bases and V 4 bases, and 3 bases lay outside the gene matches. In germline, CDR1 is LNHDA, CDR2 SQIVND (reference sequence). The length of the CDR3 is 15 residues. In DNA form, the CDR3 reads TGTGCCAGTAGTAGGACAGGGGGTGGTAATTCACCCCTCCACTTT. This gives the protein CASSRTGGGNSPLHF.

This clonotype has a handful of counts. The chain couples TRBV27 to TRBJ2-3, with TRBD1 matching over 9 bases. This CDR3 comprises 16 residues. Looked up from germline, CDR1 is MNHEY and CDR2 is SMNVEV (reference sequence). V shed 4 bases, J shed 3 bases, and the junction held 8 bases outside the gene matches. CDR3 region: CASSSESTGGTDTQYF. CDR3 nucleotide sequence: TGTGCCAGCAGTTCGGAGTCGACAGGGGGGACAGATACGCAGTATTTT.

The chain recombines TRBV18 with TRBJ1-2; D gene ambiguous. Germline V gene data show CDR1 as KGHSH and CDR2 as LQKENI. This CDR3 region has 14 residues. The V gene lost 9 bases and the J gene lost 8 bases, with 22 bases spanning the gap. CDR3 amino acids: CASQESVGEWGYTF. In DNA form, the CDR3 reads TGTGCCAGTCAGGAGAGCGTCGGAGAGTGGGGCTACACCTTC.

This clonotype was seen a single time. Germline and junction disagree at one end, which may indicate a read error. The chain joins TRBV19 to TRBJ2-7; no definite D call. CDR1 and CDR2 from the germline V gene are LNHDA and SQIVND (reference sequence). The CDR3 covers 12 residues. CDR3 amino acids: CASSAPGQSVHF. The CDR3 nucleotides read TGTGCCAGTAGTGCCCCCGGGCAGTCGGTTCACTTC.

Relative to its sample, this clonotype is medium-sized. The chain is built from TRBV29-1 and TRBJ2-1; 10 bases agree with TRBD2. The CDR3 loop spans 15 amino acids. CDR1 is SQVTM, CDR2 ANQGSEA, per germline. V was pared by 4 bases and J by 7 bases, with 10 bases of the junction left unmatched. The CDR3 reads CSVGKRLAGENEQFF. For the CDR3, the DNA is TGCAGCGTTGGGAAGAGGCTAGCGGGAGAAAATGAGCAGTTCTTC.